This TCR beta chain appears in the sequencing data of a study of CD8+ T cells in alopecia areata. Study at large: Tofacitinib administration persisted for 6 to 18 months, succeeded by 6 months off drug.

Comments on this clone: Its matching antigen is unknown.

Study-level results: Tofacitinib significantly reduced both scalp clonality and expanded CD8+ clones among the top 100. A great number of expanded lesional clones endured in scalp and blood during tofacitinib.

cDNA reverse transcribed from extracted RNA served as the sequencing template. Clones were read by immunoSEQ multiplex PCR, and TCRdb kept only the in-frame ones, dropping some. This sample has roughly 200,000 clones, with about three fifths found just once. Trimming stripped 1 base from V and 1 base from J, with 8 bases between. Germline CDR1 and CDR2: MGHRA and YSYEKL. The CDR3 covers 15 residues. Regarding treatment: oral pan-JAK inhibitor, 5-10 mg twice daily. The investigators collected lesional scalp punch biopsies and peripheral blood from alopecia areata patients. The source was CD8+ T cells sorted from blood, collected at week 24, from a patient treated with tofacitinib. The chain employs TRBV4-1 and TRBJ1-5; D not certain. The source is a human donor with alopecia areata. CDR3 loop: CASSQGPGSNQPQHF. DNA for the CDR3: TGCGCCAGCAGCCAAGGGCCGGGAAGCAATCAGCCCCAGCATTTT.